A selection of T cell receptor beta chains follows, all from one sample in a study of blood T cell repertoires in COVID-19. The repertoire was sequenced with immunoSEQ multiplex PCR; TCRdb's copy has only in-frame clones and lacks some. The profile covers roughly 100,000 clones, with around 92% appearing a single time and around 5% taken by the ten largest. Sequenced: peripheral blood. The source of these receptors is a man aged 45-65 years with active COVID-19. Each CDR3 is given with its conserved first and last residue. The order of the fields is D gene, V gene, J gene, clone size, CDR3 DNA, CDR3 protein. A D gene is named only where the DNA matches it firmly. Expanded clones are given a class, and other clones once, few, many or no size at all.

TRBD1	TRBV10-3	TRBJ2-5	NA	TGTGCCATCAGTGCCAAACCGGGACAGGAAGAGACCCAGTACTTC	CAISAKPGQEETQYF
NA	TRBV13	TRBJ2-1	NA	TGTGCCAGCAGCTCGGACGGGAAGAATGAGCAGTTCTTC	CASSSDGKNEQFF
NA	TRBV9	TRBJ2-1	NA	TGTGCCAGCAGCGCCTCCGGGACTTCCCCCCTTGAGCAGTTCTTC	CASSASGTSPLEQFF
TRBD1	TRBV4-1	TRBJ2-1	NA	TGCGCCAGCAGCCAAGACCGGGACAGGGCATACAATGAGCAGTTCTTC	CASSQDRDRAYNEQFF
TRBD1	TRBV18	TRBJ1-4	NA	TGTGCCAGCTCATCCGGGACAGGGGGCGAAAAACTGTTTTTT	CASSSGTGGEKLFF
TRBD1	TRBV11-2	TRBJ2-1	NA	TGTGCCAGCAGCCTAGGGGGCACAGGGAGCTCCTACAATGAGCAGTTCTTC	CASSLGGTGSSYNEQFF
NA	TRBV30	TRBJ1-6	NA	TGTGCCTGGGGTGACGGGATCTCCTATAATTCACCCCTCCACTTT	CAWGDGISYNSPLHF
NA	TRBV28	TRBJ1-6	NA	TGTGCCAGCAGTTTGCCAGGGAGGTCCTATAATTCACCCCTCCACTTT	CASSLPGRSYNSPLHF
NA	TRBV19	TRBJ1-2	NA	TGTGCCAGTATGAACTTTAACTATGGCTACACCTTC	CASMNFNYGYTF
NA	TRBV28	TRBJ1-2	NA	TGTGCCAGCAGCACCGGAGGAGTAGGGTATGGCTACACCTTC	CASSTGGVGYGYTF
TRBD1	TRBV5-1	TRBJ2-2	NA	TGCGCCAGCAGCTTAACAGGGGGCACCGGGGAGCTGTTTTTT	CASSLTGGTGELFF
TRBD1	TRBV19	TRBJ1-5	NA	TGTGCCAGTAGTATCAAGGGACAGAATCAGCCCCAGCATTTT	CASSIKGQNQPQHF
NA	TRBV19	TRBJ1-1	NA	TGTGCCAGTAGTATACAGCGGACAGTGAACACTGAAGCTTTCTTT	CASSIQRTVNTEAFF
NA	TRBV28	TRBJ1-1	NA	TGTGCCAGCAGTTTAGGGCAATCCGGTGAAGCTTTCTTT	CASSLGQSGEAFF
NA	TRBV21-1	TRBJ2-1	NA	TGTGCCAGCAGCAGCGTAGAAAGGACTAGCGGGAGAGGCGAGCAGTTCTTC	CASSSVERTSGRGEQFF
NA	TRBV7-8	TRBJ2-6	NA	TGTGCCAGCAGCTTAGACAGGGTACTTGCTGGGGCCAACGTCCTGACTTTC	CASSLDRVLAGANVLTF
NA	TRBV5-4	TRBJ2-1	NA	TGTGCCAGCAGTCGGGTGAGGGAGCAGTTCTTC	CASSRVREQFF
NA	TRBV2	TRBJ1-5	NA	TGTGCCAGCAGGGTTGACACGTATAGCAATCAGCCCCAGCATTTT	CASRVDTYSNQPQHF
NA	TRBV2	TRBJ1-1	NA	TGTGCCAGCAGTGTGAAGCTCATGAACACTGAAGCTTTCTTT	CASSVKLMNTEAFF
TRBD1	TRBV30	TRBJ1-2	few	TGTGCCCGGGACAGGGGGACCTACTATGGCTACACCTTC	CARDRGTYYGYTF
NA	TRBV9	TRBJ2-2	NA	TGTGCCAGCAGCGTAGAAGGGGAAACCGGGGAGCTGTTTTTT	CASSVEGETGELFF
TRBD1	TRBV7-2	TRBJ2-7	NA	TGTGCCAGCAGCTTGGACAGGGGGCCCTACGAGCAGTACTTC	CASSLDRGPYEQYF
TRBD2	TRBV18	TRBJ2-3	NA	TGTGCCAGCTCACCACTAAGCGGGAGGGAAGATACGCAGTATTTT	CASSPLSGREDTQYF
NA	TRBV19	TRBJ1-1	NA	TGTGCCAGTAGTATGGGAGAGAACACTGAAGCTTTCTTT	CASSMGENTEAFF
TRBD1	TRBV28	TRBJ1-2	NA	TGTGCCAGCAGTTTCGCCCGCGCAGGGGGAAACTATGGCTACACCTTC	CASSFARAGGNYGYTF
NA	TRBV5-1	TRBJ1-1	NA	TGCGCCAGCAGCTTGGCTGGAAAGGCAGGGGAAGCTTTCTTT	CASSLAGKAGEAFF